These 19 T cell receptor beta chains share one sample of origin, sequenced in a study of blood T cells in healthy people across ages. Primers used in a second PCR of roughly 6 to 11 cycles were a sample-barcoded 5' primer and a J-beta primer mix. From the 5' RACE reads, TCRdb called clonotypes with MiXCR, one entry per CDR3 protein. The sample carries 700,000 to 900,000 distinct CDR3 sequences, roughly 25% recorded once. These data also featured in a second study, about T cells of mothers and their children.

The sequenced material came from blood. The receptors shown here come from a boy aged 5 to 17 in good health.

J is TRBJ2-5 and V is TRBV12-5; unclear D gene. Matching the DNA end better, TRBJ2-1 makes the J call doubtful. The CDR3 extends over 17 amino acids. Germline values: CDR1 LGHNT, CDR2 FRNRAP. CDR3 loop: CASALMLEDGGVVEQFF. The CDR3 bases are TGTGCTAGTGCCTTGATGCTTGAGGACGGTGGCGTTGTTGAGCAGTTCTTC.

This clonotype was detected only a few times. The V gene is TRBV12-3 or TRBV12-4, the J gene TRBJ1-3, with 7 bases fitting TRBD1. CDR3 length equals 16 residues. With 5 bases clipped from V and 1 base from J, the junction kept 8 bases outside the gene matches. The CDR3 nucleotides read TGTGCCAGCAGTCCCGTGACAGGGAAATCTGGAAACACCATATATTTT. Amino acid sequence: CASSPVTGKSGNTIYF.

This clonotype came up once. This chain joins TRBV28 and TRBJ2-4; D possibly corresponds to TRBD2 (5 bases). The V end was cut by 6 bases, the J end by 5 bases, with 8 bases between. CDR1 and CDR2 from the germline V gene are MDHEN and SYDVKM. This CDR3 has 12 amino acids. The CDR3 DNA is TGTGCCAGCAGAGAGGGAGAAAACATTCAGTACTTC. It encodes CASREGENIQYF.

The sample holds a few counts of this clonotype. The chain carries TRBV6-1 and TRBJ1-4; tentative D call: TRBD1 (5 bases). V gave up 4 bases and J gave up 7 bases, with 10 bases separating them. Germline V lookup: CDR1 MNHNS, CDR2 SASEGT. The CDR3 is 13 residues long. The CDR3 region is CASSGQGAEKLFF. The CDR3 DNA reads TGTGCCAGCAGTGGCCAGGGAGCTGAAAAACTGTTTTTT.

This chain joins TRBV20-1 and TRBJ2-4; D unclear. Between the trimmed V and J ends, which lost 4 bases and 0 bases, there was a span of 13 bases. The CDR3 covers 15 residues. Germline CDR1 DFQATT, CDR2 SNEGSKA (reference sequence). CDR3 in amino acids: CSAIKRPGAKNIQYF. Written as DNA, the CDR3 is TGCAGTGCTATCAAAAGGCCTGGAGCCAAAAACATTCAGTACTTC.

This rearrangement joins TRBV6-1 to TRBJ2-3; the D is unclear. This CDR3 spans 13 amino acids. The V and J ends lost 3 bases and 5 bases respectively, with 9 bases between them. Germline values: CDR1 MNHNS, CDR2 SASEGT. CDR3 sequence (DNA): TGTGCCAGCAGTGACCGCCCGGGAGATACGCAGTATTTT. Its translation: CASSDRPGDTQYF.

The V and J genes are TRBV2 and TRBJ2-3; TRBD1 matches 8 bases. V lost 3 bases to trimming and J lost 2 bases; unmatched junction nucleotides: 1. CDR1 is SNHLY, CDR2 FYNNEI, per germline. The CDR3 consists of 14 residues. The CDR3 DNA is TGTGCCAGCAGTGACAGGGGGCACACAGATACGCAGTATTTT. Translating it yields CASSDRGHTDTQYF.

CDR3 nucleotide sequence: TGCGCCAGCAGCTCCGGGCAGGGGCTCGAGCAGTACTTC. Protein product: CASSSGQGLEQYF. The chain has TRBV5-1 and TRBJ2-1; D perhaps matches TRBD1 (6 bases). Matching the DNA end better, TRBJ2-7 makes the J call doubtful. Germline V gene lookup returns CDR1 SGHRS and CDR2 YFSETQ. The CDR3 is 13 residues long.

This rearrangement joins TRBV15 to TRBJ2-7; D unresolved. Trimming removed 0 bases at V and 0 bases at J, with 6 bases between. Germline V gives CDR1 LNHNV, CDR2 YYDKDF (reference sequence). This CDR3 is 14 amino acids long. Here the CDR3 DNA reads TGTGCCACCAGCAGAGATCGGAACTCCTACGAGCAGTACTTC. Translation: CATSRDRNSYEQYF.

A few counts support this clonotype. This chain links TRBV9 with TRBJ1-3; the D is unclear. The germline V gene encodes CDR1 SGDLS and CDR2 YYNGEE. V was clipped by 0 bases and J by 2 bases, with 15 bases between them. This CDR3 spans 17 amino acids. The CDR3 loop is CASSVVPRPNPGNTIYF. CDR3 nucleotides: TGTGCCAGCAGCGTAGTTCCCCGACCTAACCCTGGAAACACCATATATTTT.

This chain connects TRBV7-8 to TRBJ2-4; 14 nucleotides agree with TRBD2. The junction had 9 bases not matched to a gene; V was cut back by 5 bases and J by 6 bases. The CDR3 covers 17 residues. CDR1 and CDR2 (germline): SGHVS, FQNEAQ. The DNA of the CDR3 is TGTGCCAGCAGCCCAGGGACTAGCGGGGGAATGAGAAACATTCAGTACTTC. This encodes CASSPGTSGGMRNIQYF.

The V gene is TRBV29-1, the J gene TRBJ2-5, with a weak D call TRBD2 (5 bases). The V end was cut by 8 bases, the J end by 5 bases, with 15 bases between. CDR3 size: 12 residues. Looked up from germline, CDR1 is SQVTM and CDR2 is ANQGSEA. CDR3 nucleotides: TGCAGCACTGGACTCTCTGGGGAGACCCAGTACTTC. Protein: CSTGLSGETQYF.

This clonotype was observed a handful of times. This chain joins TRBV28 and TRBJ2-3; no clear D gene. V shed 6 bases and J shed 3 bases, with 10 bases lying between them. Germline lookup yields CDR1 MDHEN and CDR2 SYDVKM. The CDR3 is 13 amino acids. CDR3 DNA: TGTGCCAGCAGGAAGGTTGTAACAGATACGCAGTATTTT. This gives the protein CASRKVVTDTQYF.

J is TRBJ2-3 and V is TRBV5-1, with no clear D. The V gene lost 1 base and the J gene lost 0 bases, with 9 bases spanning the gap. CDR1 and CDR2 (germline): SGHRS, YFSETQ. The CDR3 is 15 residues long. The CDR3 DNA follows: TGCGCCAGCAGCTTGATAGGAATTAGCACAGATACGCAGTATTTT. It is translated as CASSLIGISTDTQYF.

The gene calls are TRBV9 and TRBJ2-5, with TRBD2 identical over 13 bases. Germline lookup yields CDR1 SGDLS and CDR2 YYNGEE. V shed 4 bases, J shed 7 bases, and the junction held 10 bases outside the gene matches. This CDR3 contains 16 residues. CDR3 residues: CASSRGLAGTRGTQYF. In DNA, the CDR3 is TGTGCCAGCAGCCGGGGACTAGCGGGGACCCGAGGGACCCAGTACTTC.

V is TRBV7-9 and J is TRBJ1-2; no definite D call. Trimming left V 7 bases short and J 4 bases short, with 16 bases between. Germline-derived CDR1 and CDR2 are SEHNR and FQNEAQ (reference sequence). CDR3 size: 14 residues. The CDR3, as DNA: TGTGCCAGCACCCTATCCCGCGGACCCTATGGCTACACCTTC. It encodes CASTLSRGPYGYTF.

This clonotype has more than one count but fewer than ten. The CDR3 sequence: CASSSQQEAKETQYF. The DNA of the CDR3 is TGTGCCAGCAGTAGTCAACAGGAGGCGAAAGAGACCCAGTACTTC. The rearrangement links TRBV28 to TRBJ2-5, with D tentatively TRBD1 or TRBD2 (5 bases each). Per the germline V gene, CDR1 is MDHEN and CDR2 is SYDVKM. The CDR3 has 15 residues. With 5 bases removed from V and 3 bases from J, the gap between germline ends came to 16 bases.

This clonotype was seen a handful of times. This chain links TRBV3-1 with TRBJ2-6, with D unresolved. The CDR3 contains 11 residues. Germline assignment: CDR1 LGHDT and CDR2 YNNKEL (reference sequence). The germline V and J ends were trimmed by 5 bases and 12 bases, with 8 bases remaining between them. The CDR3 DNA reads as TGTGCCAGCAGCTCCTTTTCCGTCCTGACTTTC. The encoded protein is CASSSFSVLTF.

The chain links TRBV4-2 to TRBJ2-7; the match to TRBD2 covers 14 bases. Germline CDR1 and CDR2: LGHNA and YNFKEQ. V was clipped by 4 bases and J by 2 bases; unmatched bases: 7. This CDR3 comprises 17 residues. The CDR3 region is CASSPETSGGAAYEQYF. The CDR3 nucleotides are TGTGCCAGCAGCCCCGAGACTAGCGGGGGGGCCGCCTACGAGCAGTACTTC.